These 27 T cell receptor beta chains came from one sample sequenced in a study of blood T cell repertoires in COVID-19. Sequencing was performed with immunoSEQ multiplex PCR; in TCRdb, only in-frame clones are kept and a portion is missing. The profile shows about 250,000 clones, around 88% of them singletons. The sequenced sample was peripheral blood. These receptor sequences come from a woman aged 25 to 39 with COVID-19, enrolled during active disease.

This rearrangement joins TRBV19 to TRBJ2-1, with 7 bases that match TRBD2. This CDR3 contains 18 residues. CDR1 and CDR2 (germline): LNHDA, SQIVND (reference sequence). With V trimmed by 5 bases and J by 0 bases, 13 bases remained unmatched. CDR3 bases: TGTGCCAGTAGTCATGACTCTGGGGGGGGGAGCTCCTACAATGAGCAGTTCTTC. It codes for CASSHDSGGGSSYNEQFF.

The CDR3 loop is CAISESANTEAFF. In DNA form, the CDR3 reads TGTGCCATCAGTGAGTCGGCGAACACTGAAGCTTTCTTT. The chain has TRBV10-3 and TRBJ1-1; D call uncertain. Germline V CDR1 and CDR2: ENHRY, SYGVKD. Trimming cost V 0 bases and J 1 base, with 3 bases left between them. This CDR3 spans 13 amino acids.

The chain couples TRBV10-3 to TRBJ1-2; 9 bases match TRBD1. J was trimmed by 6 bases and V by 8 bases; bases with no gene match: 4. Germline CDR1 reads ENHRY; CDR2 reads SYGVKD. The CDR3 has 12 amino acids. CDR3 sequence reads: CAIGDREDGYTF. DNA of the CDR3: TGTGCCATCGGGGACAGGGAGGATGGCTACACCTTC.

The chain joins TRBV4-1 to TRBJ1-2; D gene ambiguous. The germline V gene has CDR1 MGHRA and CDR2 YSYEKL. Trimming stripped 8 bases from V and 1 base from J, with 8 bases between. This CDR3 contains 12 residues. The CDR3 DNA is TGCGCCAGCTTCCGGGATAACTATGGCTACACCTTC. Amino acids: CASFRDNYGYTF.

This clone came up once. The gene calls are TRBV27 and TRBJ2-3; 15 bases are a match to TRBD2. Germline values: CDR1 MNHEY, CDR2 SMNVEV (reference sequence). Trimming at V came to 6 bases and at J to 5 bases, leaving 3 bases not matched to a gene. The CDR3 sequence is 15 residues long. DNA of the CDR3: TGTGCCAGCAGCCAGGGACTAGCGGGAGGAGATACGCAGTATTTT. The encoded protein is CASSQGLAGGDTQYF.

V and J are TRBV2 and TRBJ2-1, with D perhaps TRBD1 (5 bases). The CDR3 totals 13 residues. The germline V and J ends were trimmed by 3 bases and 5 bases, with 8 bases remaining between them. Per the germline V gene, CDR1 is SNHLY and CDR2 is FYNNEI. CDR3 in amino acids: CASSEVRDNEQFF. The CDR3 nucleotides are TGTGCCAGCAGTGAGGTCAGGGACAATGAGCAGTTCTTC.

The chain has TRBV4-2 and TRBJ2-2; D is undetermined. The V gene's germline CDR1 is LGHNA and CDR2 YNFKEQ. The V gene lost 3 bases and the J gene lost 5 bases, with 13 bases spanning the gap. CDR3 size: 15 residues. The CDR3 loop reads CASSHPARRTGELFF. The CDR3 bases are TGTGCCAGCAGCCACCCCGCCCGGAGAACCGGGGAGCTGTTTTTT.

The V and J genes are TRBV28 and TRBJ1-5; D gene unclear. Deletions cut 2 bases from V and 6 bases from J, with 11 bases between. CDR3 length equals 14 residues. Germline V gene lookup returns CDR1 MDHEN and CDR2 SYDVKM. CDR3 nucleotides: TGTGCCAGCAGTTTAGGGCGGGGTAGTCAGCCCCAGCATTTT. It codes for CASSLGRGSQPQHF.

The CDR3: CASSSGTGQYQETQYF. In DNA, the CDR3 is TGTGCCAGCAGCTCTGGGACAGGGCAGTACCAAGAGACCCAGTACTTC. This rearrangement joins TRBV7-8 to TRBJ2-5; 9 bases agree with TRBD1. This CDR3 region has 16 residues. The ends lost 4 bases at V and 0 bases at J; junction bases unmatched: 6. Germline CDR1 and CDR2: SGHVS and FQNEAQ.

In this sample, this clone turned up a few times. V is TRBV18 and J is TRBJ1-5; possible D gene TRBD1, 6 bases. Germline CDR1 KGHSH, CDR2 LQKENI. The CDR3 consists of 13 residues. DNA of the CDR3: TGTGCTACTGGGGGGGGCGCCGATCAGCCCCAGCATTTT. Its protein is CATGGGADQPQHF.

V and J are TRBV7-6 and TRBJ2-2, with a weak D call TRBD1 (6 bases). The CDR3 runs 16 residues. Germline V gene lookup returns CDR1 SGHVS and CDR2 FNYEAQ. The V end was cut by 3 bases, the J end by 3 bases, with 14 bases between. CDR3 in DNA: TGTGCCAGCAGCTTTATGGGCCCAGGGGACACCGGGGAGCTGTTTTTT. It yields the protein CASSFMGPGDTGELFF.

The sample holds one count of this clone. The CDR3 region is CASSFPGTGQFYGYTF. The CDR3 DNA follows: TGTGCCAGCAGCTTTCCCGGGACAGGGCAATTCTATGGCTACACCTTC. The gene calls are TRBV5-6 and TRBJ1-2; 9 positions match TRBD1. CDR1 SGHDT and CDR2 YYEEEE come from the germline V gene. V trimming: 2 bases; J trimming: 4 bases; junction bases outside the gene matches: 9. This CDR3 spans 16 amino acids.

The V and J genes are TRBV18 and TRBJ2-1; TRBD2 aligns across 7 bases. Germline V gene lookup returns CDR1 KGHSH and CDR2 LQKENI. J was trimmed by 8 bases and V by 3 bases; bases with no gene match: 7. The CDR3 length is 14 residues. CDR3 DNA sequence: TGTGCCAGCTCACCGACTAGCAGGGTGGATGAGCAGTTCTTC. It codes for CASSPTSRVDEQFF.

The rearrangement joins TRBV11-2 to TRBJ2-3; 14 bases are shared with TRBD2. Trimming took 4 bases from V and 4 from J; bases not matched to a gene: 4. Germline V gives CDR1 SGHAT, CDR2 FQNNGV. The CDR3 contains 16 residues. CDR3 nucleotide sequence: TGTGCCAGCAGCTCGTCGACTAGCGGGAGGGCAGATACGCAGTATTTT. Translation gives CASSSSTSGRADTQYF.

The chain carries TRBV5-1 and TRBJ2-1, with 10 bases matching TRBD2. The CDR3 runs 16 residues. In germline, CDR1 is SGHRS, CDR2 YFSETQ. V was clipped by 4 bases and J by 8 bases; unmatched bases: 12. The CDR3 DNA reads TGCGCCAGCAGCATCCACCTAGCGGGAGTTGGGGATGAGCAGTTCTTC. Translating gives CASSIHLAGVGDEQFF. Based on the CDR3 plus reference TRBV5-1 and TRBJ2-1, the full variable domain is KAGVTQTPRYLIKTRGQQVTLSCSPISGHRSVSWYQQTPGQGLQFLFEYFSETQRNKGNFPGRFSGRQFSNSRSEMNVSTLELGDSALYLCASSIHLAGVGDEQFFGPGTRLTVL.

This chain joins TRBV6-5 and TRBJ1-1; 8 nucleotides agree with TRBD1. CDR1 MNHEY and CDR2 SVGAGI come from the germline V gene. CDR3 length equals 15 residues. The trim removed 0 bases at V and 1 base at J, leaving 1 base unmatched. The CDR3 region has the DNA TGTGCCAGCAGTTACTCTGACAGGGGGAACACTGAAGCTTTCTTT. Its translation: CASSYSDRGNTEAFF.

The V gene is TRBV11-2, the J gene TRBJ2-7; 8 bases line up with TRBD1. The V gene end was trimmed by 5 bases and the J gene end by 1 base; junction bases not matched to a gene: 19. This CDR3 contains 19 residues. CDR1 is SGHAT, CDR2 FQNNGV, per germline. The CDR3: CASSKPTGGESLWSYEQYV. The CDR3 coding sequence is TGTGCCAGCAGCAAACCAACAGGGGGAGAGTCTCTGTGGTCCTACGAGCAGTACGTC.

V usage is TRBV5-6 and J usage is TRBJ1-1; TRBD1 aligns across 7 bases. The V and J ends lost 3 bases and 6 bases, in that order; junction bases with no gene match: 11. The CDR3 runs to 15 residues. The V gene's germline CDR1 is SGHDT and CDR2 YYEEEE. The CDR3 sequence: CASSSRGRGLPEAFF. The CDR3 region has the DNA TGTGCCAGCAGCTCCCGGGGAAGGGGGCTGCCTGAAGCTTTCTTT.

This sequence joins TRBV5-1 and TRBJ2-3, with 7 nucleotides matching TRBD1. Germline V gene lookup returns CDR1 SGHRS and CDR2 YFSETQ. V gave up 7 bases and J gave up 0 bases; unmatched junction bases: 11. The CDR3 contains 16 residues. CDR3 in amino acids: CASWARGYASTDTQYF. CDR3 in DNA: TGCGCCAGCTGGGCCAGGGGGTATGCTAGCACAGATACGCAGTATTTT.

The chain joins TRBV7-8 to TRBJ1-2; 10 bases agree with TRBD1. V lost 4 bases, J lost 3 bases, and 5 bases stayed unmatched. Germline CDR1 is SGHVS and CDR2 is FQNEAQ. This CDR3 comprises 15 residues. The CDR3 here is CASSSWTGGYYGYTF. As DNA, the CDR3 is TGTGCCAGCAGCTCCTGGACAGGGGGTTACTATGGCTACACCTTC. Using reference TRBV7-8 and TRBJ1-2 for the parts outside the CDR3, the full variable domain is GAGVSQSPRYKVAKRGQDVALRCDPISGHVSLFWYQQALGQGPEFLTYFQNEAQLDKSGLPSDRFFAERPEGSVSTLKIQRTQQEDSAVYLCASSSWTGGYYGYTFGSGTRLTVV.

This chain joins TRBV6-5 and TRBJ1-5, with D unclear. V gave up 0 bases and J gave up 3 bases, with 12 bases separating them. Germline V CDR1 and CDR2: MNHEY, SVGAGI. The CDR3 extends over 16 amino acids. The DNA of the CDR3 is TGTGCCAGCAGTTACTCGCCTACAGAGATCAATCAGCCCCAGCATTTT. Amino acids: CASSYSPTEINQPQHF.

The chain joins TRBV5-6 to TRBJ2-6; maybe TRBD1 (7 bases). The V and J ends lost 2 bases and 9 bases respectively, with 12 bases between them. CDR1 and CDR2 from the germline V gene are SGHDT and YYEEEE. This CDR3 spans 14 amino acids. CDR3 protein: CASSFRGVVNVLTF. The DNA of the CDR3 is TGTGCCAGCAGCTTCAGGGGGGTGGTCAACGTCCTGACTTTC.

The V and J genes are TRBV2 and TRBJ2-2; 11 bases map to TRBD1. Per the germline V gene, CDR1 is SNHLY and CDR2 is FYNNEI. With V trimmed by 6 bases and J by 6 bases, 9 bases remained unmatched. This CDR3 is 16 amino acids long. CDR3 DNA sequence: TGTGCCAGCAGCCGGACGGGACAGGGGGTAGCCGGGGAGCTGTTTTTT. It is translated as CASSRTGQGVAGELFF.

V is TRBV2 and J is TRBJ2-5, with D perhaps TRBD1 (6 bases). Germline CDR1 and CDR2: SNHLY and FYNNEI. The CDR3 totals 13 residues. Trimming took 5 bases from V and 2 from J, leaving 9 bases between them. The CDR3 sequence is CASSIQGQETQYF. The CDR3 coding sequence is TGTGCCAGCAGTATCCAGGGGCAAGAGACCCAGTACTTC. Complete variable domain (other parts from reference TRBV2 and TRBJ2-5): EPEVTQTPSHQVTQMGQEVILRCVPISNHLYFYWYRQILGQKVEFLVSFYNNEISEKSEIFDDQFSVERPDGSNFTLKIRSTKLEDSAMYFCASSIQGQETQYFGPGTRLLVL.

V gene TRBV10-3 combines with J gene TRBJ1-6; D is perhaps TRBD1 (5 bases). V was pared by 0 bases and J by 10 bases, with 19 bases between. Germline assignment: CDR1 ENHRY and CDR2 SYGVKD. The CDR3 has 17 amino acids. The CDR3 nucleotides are TGTGCCATCAGTGAGTCAGTCTCAGGGCGGGGTAGATCACCCCTCCACTTT. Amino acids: CAISESVSGRGRSPLHF.

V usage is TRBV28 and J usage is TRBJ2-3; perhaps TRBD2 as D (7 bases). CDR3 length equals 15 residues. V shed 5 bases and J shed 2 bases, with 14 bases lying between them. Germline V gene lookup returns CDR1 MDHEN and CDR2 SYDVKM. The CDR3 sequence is CASSAPRGATDTQYF. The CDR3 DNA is TGTGCCAGCAGTGCACCTCGGGGGGCCACAGATACGCAGTATTTT. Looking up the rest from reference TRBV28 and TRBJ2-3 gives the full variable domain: DVKVTQSSRYLVKRTGEKVFLECVQDMDHENMFWYRQDPGLGLRLIYFSYDVKMKEKGDIPEGYSVSREKKERFSLILESASTNQTSMYLCASSAPRGATDTQYFGPGTRLTVL.

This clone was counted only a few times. DNA of the CDR3: TGTGCCAGCAGCGTAAGGGATTTCGGGACAGATGAAAAACTGTTTTTT. This encodes CASSVRDFGTDEKLFF. The rearrangement uses TRBV9 and TRBJ1-4; TRBD1 matches 7 bases. Germline V gene sequence: CDR1 SGDLS, CDR2 YYNGEE. J gave up 6 bases and V 1 base, and 9 bases lay outside the gene matches. This CDR3 comprises 16 residues.